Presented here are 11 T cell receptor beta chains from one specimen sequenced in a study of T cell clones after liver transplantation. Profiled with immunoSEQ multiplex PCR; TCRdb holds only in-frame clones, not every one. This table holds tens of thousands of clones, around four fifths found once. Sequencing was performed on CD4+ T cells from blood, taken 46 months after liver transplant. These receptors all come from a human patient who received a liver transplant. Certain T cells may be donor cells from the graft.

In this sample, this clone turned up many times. The CDR3, as DNA: TGTGCCAGTAGCCGATTCTCGGGGACAGATACGCAGTATTTT. It encodes CASSRFSGTDTQYF. The chain employs TRBV19 and TRBJ2-3, with D possibly being TRBD2 (5 bases). The CDR3 has 14 amino acids. Trimming stripped 6 bases from V and 3 bases from J, with 13 bases between. Germline CDR1 and CDR2: LNHDA and SQIVND (reference sequence).

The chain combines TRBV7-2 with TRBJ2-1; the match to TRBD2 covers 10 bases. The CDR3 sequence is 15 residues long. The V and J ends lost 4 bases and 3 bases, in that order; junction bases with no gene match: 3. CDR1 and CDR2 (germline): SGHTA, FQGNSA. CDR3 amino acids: CASSSTSGYYNEQFF. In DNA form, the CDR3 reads TGTGCCAGCAGCTCGACTAGCGGGTACTACAATGAGCAGTTCTTC.

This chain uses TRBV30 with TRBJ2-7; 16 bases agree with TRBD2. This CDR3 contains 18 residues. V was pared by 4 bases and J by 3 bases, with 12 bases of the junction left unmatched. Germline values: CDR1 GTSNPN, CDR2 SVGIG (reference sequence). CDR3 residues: CAWISLPGLAGGNYEQYF. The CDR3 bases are TGTGCCTGGATCTCCCTACCGGGACTAGCGGGAGGGAACTACGAGCAGTACTTC.

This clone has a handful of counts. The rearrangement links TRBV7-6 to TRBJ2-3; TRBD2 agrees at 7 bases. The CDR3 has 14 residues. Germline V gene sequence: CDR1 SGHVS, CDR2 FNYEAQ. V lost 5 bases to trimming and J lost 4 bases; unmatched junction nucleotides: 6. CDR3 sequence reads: CASSRLGGADTQYF. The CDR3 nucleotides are TGTGCCAGCAGCCGATTGGGGGGGGCAGATACGCAGTATTTT.

CDR3 in amino acids: CAWAGRGRDIQYF. The CDR3 nucleotides read TGTGCCTGGGCTGGCAGAGGGAGGGACATTCAGTACTTC. The V call is TRBV30, the J call TRBJ2-4, with 7 positions matching TRBD2. Germline V lookup: CDR1 GTSNPN, CDR2 SVGIG (reference sequence). The ends lost 5 bases at V and 8 bases at J; junction bases unmatched: 9. The CDR3 has 13 amino acids.

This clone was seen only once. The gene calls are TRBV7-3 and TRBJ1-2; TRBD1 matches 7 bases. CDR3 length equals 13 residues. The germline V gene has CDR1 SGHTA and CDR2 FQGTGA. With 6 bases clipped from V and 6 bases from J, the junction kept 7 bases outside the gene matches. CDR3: CASSPTGEHGYTF. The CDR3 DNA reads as TGTGCCAGCAGTCCTACAGGGGAGCATGGCTACACCTTC.

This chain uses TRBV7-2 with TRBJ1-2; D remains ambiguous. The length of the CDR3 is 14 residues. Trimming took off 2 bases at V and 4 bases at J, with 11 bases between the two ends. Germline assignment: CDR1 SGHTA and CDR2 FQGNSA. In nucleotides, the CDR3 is TGTGCCAGCAGCTTAACACGGACGGGCTATGGCTACACCTTC. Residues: CASSLTRTGYGYTF. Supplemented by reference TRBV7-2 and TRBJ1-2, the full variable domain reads GAGVSQSPSNKVTEKGKDVELRCDPISGHTALYWYRQSLGQGLEFLIYFQGNSAPDKSGLPSDRFSAERTGGSVSTLTIQRTQQEDSAVYLCASSLTRTGYGYTFGSGTRLTVV.

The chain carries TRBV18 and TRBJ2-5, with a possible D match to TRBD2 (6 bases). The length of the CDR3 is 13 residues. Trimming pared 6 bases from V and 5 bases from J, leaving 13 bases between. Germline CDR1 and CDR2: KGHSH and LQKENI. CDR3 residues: CASSSGNKETQYF. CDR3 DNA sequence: TGTGCCAGCTCTAGCGGCAACAAGGAGACCCAGTACTTC. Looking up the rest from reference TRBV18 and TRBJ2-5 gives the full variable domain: NAGVMQNPRHLVRRRGQEARLRCSPMKGHSHVYWYRQLPEEGLKFMVYLQKENIIDESGMPKERFSAEFPKEGPSILRIQQVVRGDSAAYFCASSSGNKETQYFGPGTRLLVL.

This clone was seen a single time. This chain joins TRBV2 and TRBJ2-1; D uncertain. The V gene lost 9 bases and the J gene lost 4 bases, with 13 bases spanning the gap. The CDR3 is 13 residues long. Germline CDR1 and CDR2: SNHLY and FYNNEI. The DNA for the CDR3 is TGTGCCAGTGACCCTAAAGGATACAATGAGCAGTTCTTC. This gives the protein CASDPKGYNEQFF.

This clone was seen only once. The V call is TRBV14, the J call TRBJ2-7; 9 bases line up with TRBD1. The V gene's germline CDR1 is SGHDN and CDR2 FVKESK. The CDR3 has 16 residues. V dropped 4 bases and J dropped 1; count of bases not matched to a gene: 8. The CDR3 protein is CASSRLPGQGSYEQYF. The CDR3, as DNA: TGTGCCAGCAGCCGTCTACCGGGACAGGGATCCTACGAGCAGTACTTC.

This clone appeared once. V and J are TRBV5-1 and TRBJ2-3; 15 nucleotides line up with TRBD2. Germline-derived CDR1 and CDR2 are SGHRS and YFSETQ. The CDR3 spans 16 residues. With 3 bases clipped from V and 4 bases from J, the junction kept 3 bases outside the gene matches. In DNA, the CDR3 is TGCGCCAGCAGCTCAGGACTAGCGGGAGGGGCAGATACGCAGTATTTT. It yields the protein CASSSGLAGGADTQYF.